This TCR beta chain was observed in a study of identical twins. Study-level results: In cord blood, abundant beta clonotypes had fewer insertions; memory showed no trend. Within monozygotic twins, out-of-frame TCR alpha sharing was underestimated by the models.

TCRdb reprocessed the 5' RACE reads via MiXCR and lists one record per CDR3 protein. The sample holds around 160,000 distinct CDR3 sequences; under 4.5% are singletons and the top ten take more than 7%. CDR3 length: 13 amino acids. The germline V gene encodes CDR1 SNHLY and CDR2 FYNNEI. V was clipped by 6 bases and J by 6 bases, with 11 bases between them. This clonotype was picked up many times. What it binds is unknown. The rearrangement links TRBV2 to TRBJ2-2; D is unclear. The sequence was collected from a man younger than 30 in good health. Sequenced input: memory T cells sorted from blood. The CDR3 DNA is TGTGCCAGCAGGGATGATTCAGCCGGGGAGCTGTTTTTT. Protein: CASRDDSAGELFF.